Below are 13 T cell receptor beta chains sequenced from a single sample in a study of regulatory T cells in long-lasting Graves disease. TCR beta libraries were built with iRepertoire HTBI primers and Arm-PCR of CDR3 regions. TCRdb recomputed calls from the multiplex PCR reads with MiXCR, one row per CDR3 protein. This sample has some 400,000 distinct CDR3 sequences; 14% to 15% occur once, and the top ten carry approximately 15%. Time point defined: newly diagnosed GD, antithyroid drugs for less than 3 months. The TCR library was made from RNA extracted from PBMCs. The sample also formed part of further work on T cells in Graves' hyperthyroidism and ophthalmopathy.

The sample was peripheral blood mononuclear cells (PBMCs), taken at new diagnosis, from a patient treated with antithyroid drugs. These receptors were obtained from a woman younger than 45 with Graves disease.

Many counts were recorded for this clonotype. The gene calls are TRBV11-2 and TRBJ1-3, with D perhaps matching TRBD1 (5 bases). V was shortened by 6 bases and J by 4 bases, with 19 bases between the two germline ends. The CDR3 contains 16 residues. The germline gives CDR1 SGHAT, CDR2 FQNNGV. The CDR3 loop reads CASSTRRGLEGNTIYF. CDR3 nucleotides: TGTGCCAGCAGTACACGCCGGGGACTGGAAGGAAACACCATATATTTT.

The chain uses TRBV15 and TRBJ2-1, with TRBD2 matching 13 bases. The trim removed 0 bases at V and 5 bases at J, leaving 19 bases unmatched. CDR1 and CDR2 from the germline V gene are LNHNV and YYDKDF (reference sequence). The CDR3 has 22 amino acids. CDR3 region: CATSRDPTGGNGGLAGNNEQFF. DNA for the CDR3: TGTGCCACCAGCAGAGATCCCACGGGGGGAAACGGGGGACTAGCGGGAAACAATGAGCAGTTCTTC.

This clonotype appeared a few times. This chain joins TRBV12-3 or TRBV12-4 and TRBJ2-2, with a tentative D call TRBD2 (5 bases). This CDR3 spans 13 amino acids. V lost 6 bases and J lost 4, with 9 bases in between. This chain's CDR3 is CASRIAGTGELFF. The CDR3 DNA sequence: TGTGCCAGCAGAATTGCGGGCACCGGGGAGCTGTTTTTT.

In this sample, this clonotype turned up many times. The gene calls are TRBV3-1 and TRBJ2-7; 9 bases line up with TRBD1. This CDR3 has 15 amino acids. The trim removed 3 bases at V and 5 bases at J, leaving 8 bases unmatched. Looked up from germline, CDR1 is LGHDT and CDR2 is YNNKEL (reference sequence). In nucleotides, the CDR3 is TGTGCCAGCAGCCACCGAGACAGGGGGGTCCACGAGCAGTACTTC. Translation gives CASSHRDRGVHEQYF.

CDR3 DNA: TGTGCCAGCAGTTTAATCCCCGAAATGAACACCGGGGAGCTGTTTTTT. Amino acids: CASSLIPEMNTGELFF. The chain combines TRBV27 with TRBJ2-2; D is ambiguous. CDR3 length equals 16 residues. Germline CDR1 MNHEY, CDR2 SMNVEV (reference sequence). Trimming left V 2 bases short and J 1 base short, with 11 bases between.

This clonotype was counted ten times or more. Sequence at one end of the junction differs from germline and may be a read error. This chain uses TRBV12-3 or TRBV12-4 with TRBJ2-2; TRBD2 agrees at 12 bases. CDR3 length equals 14 residues. CDR3 protein: CASSLAGGLGELFF. In nucleotides, the CDR3 is TGTGCCAGCAGTCTAGCGGGAGGGCTCGGGGAGCTGTTTTTT.

The rearrangement links TRBV28 to TRBJ2-7; no definite D call. This CDR3 region has 12 residues. Germline values: CDR1 MDHEN, CDR2 SYDVKM. V gave up 7 bases and J gave up 3 bases, with 10 bases separating them. CDR3 in amino acids: CASTSAGYEQYF. CDR3 nucleotides: TGTGCCAGCACATCTGCCGGCTACGAGCAGTACTTC.

There are many counts of this clonotype. The genes are TRBV27 and TRBJ2-1; a weak D match, TRBD2 (6 bases). CDR3 length: 13 amino acids. Germline lookup yields CDR1 MNHEY and CDR2 SMNVEV (reference sequence). Trimming pared 4 bases from V and 8 bases from J, leaving 12 bases between. The CDR3 coding sequence is TGTGCCAGCAGTTCGCCTAGCGTCCATGAGCAGTTCTTC. Translated, it gives CASSSPSVHEQFF.

This clonotype was seen only a few times. J is TRBJ2-3 and V is TRBV10-3; D gene unclear. Per germline, CDR1 ENHRY and CDR2 SYGVKD. V was shortened by 7 bases and J by 1 base, with 15 bases between the two germline ends. CDR3 length: 15 residues. The CDR3 loop reads CAITLSREGTDTQYF. CDR3 DNA sequence: TGTGCCATCACCCTATCTAGAGAGGGCACAGATACGCAGTATTTT.

This clonotype has at least ten counts. The CDR3 sequence is CATSDLQQGNTGELFF. The DNA for the CDR3 is TGTGCCACCAGTGATTTGCAACAGGGGAACACCGGGGAGCTGTTTTTT. The chain has TRBV24-1 and TRBJ2-2; a possible D gene is TRBD1 (6 bases). V was trimmed by 0 bases and J by 1 base, leaving 8 bases between them. The CDR3 extends over 16 amino acids. Germline CDR1 KGHDR, CDR2 SFDVKD.

Many counts were recorded for this clonotype. A junction end diverges from the germline sequence, so it may reflect a read error. The DNA for the CDR3 is TGTGCCAGCAGAGAAGCGGGGGGGGGCACAGATACGCAGTATTTT. The encoded protein is CASREAGGGTDTQYF. This chain uses TRBV2 with TRBJ2-3, with 10 bases that match TRBD2. This CDR3 has 15 amino acids. Germline V gene data show CDR1 as SNHLY and CDR2 as FYNNEI.

J is TRBJ2-2 and V is TRBV24-1, with D perhaps matching TRBD2 (6 bases). The CDR3 runs to 17 residues. Trimming cost V 3 bases and J 1 base, with 14 bases left between them. Germline CDR1 KGHDR, CDR2 SFDVKD. Written as DNA, the CDR3 is TGTGCCACCAGTGATATGGGCAGGAGGGGGAACACCGGGGAGCTGTTTTTT. Protein sequence: CATSDMGRRGNTGELFF.

This clonotype showed up many times. The chain combines TRBV2 with TRBJ2-1; D gene ambiguous. Germline assignment: CDR1 SNHLY and CDR2 FYNNEI. The V and J ends lost 7 bases and 8 bases respectively, with 9 bases between them. This CDR3 comprises 11 residues. CDR3 sequence (DNA): TGTGCCAGCACCGTAGCCTATGAGCAGTTCTTC. Protein product: CASTVAYEQFF. The full variable domain, rest sourced from reference TRBV2 and TRBJ2-1, is EPEVTQTPSHQVTQMGQEVILRCVPISNHLYFYWYRQILGQKVEFLVSFYNNEISEKSEIFDDQFSVERPDGSNFTLKIRSTKLEDSAMYFCASTVAYEQFFGPGTRLTVL.